Here is one TCR beta chain with its context. Per germline, CDR1 SGHKS and CDR2 YYEKEE (reference sequence). V dropped 1 base and J dropped 2 bases, with 13 bases sitting between them. This CDR3 contains 15 residues. This record comes from a study of blood T cell repertoires in COVID-19. TCRdb's copy holds only in-frame clones and misses some; the assay was immunoSEQ multiplex PCR. The sample includes 150,000 or so clones, roughly 88% of them seen just once. Sequenced sample: peripheral blood. The rearrangement joins TRBV5-5 to TRBJ2-7; D possibly corresponds to TRBD2 (7 bases). This TCR came from a woman in her forties or fifties with acute or convalescent COVID-19. CDR3: CASSLRGGPTYEQYF. The CDR3 DNA is TGTGCCAGCAGCTTGCGCGGGGGCCCCACCTACGAGCAGTACTTC.